A single sample gave rise to the 7 T cell receptor beta chains below, sequenced in a study of shared clonotypes between healthy human individuals. Assay used: immunoSEQ multiplex PCR; TCRdb lists only in-frame clones, some missing. The sample consists of about 500,000 clones, 75% to 80% of them appearing once. Sequencing was performed on PBMCs. The origin of the receptors is a woman aged 40 to 49 in good health. Some clones in this sample may be carry-over from other donors' samples.

This chain links TRBV10-1 with TRBJ1-2; D is ambiguous. The ends were cut back, 1 base at V and 8 bases at J, with 11 bases in the middle. CDR1 is WNHNN and CDR2 is SYGVQD in the germline V gene (reference sequence). The CDR3 loop spans 13 amino acids. Here the CDR3 DNA reads TGCGCCAGCAGTGAGTGGACCTCGGGGGGCTACACCTTC. It is translated as CASSEWTSGGYTF.

This clone was observed once. A far larger clone lies a single base away; this is likely a read error. The chain recombines TRBV5-4 with TRBJ2-3; perhaps TRBD1 as D (5 bases). The J call may be incorrect, as the DNA end agrees better with TRBJ1-5. The length of the CDR3 is 16 residues. The germline V gene encodes CDR1 SGHNT and CDR2 YYREEE (reference sequence). The CDR3 loop is CASSRGSGGSTDTQHF. In DNA, the CDR3 is TGTGCCAGCAGCCGTGGCTCCGGGGGTAGCACAGATACGCAGCATTTT.

V usage is TRBV7-9 and J usage is TRBJ1-4; D unresolved. This CDR3 is 14 amino acids long. The germline V and J ends were trimmed by 5 bases and 5 bases, with 12 bases remaining between them. The germline V gene encodes CDR1 SEHNR and CDR2 FQNEAQ (reference sequence). CDR3 sequence: CASSGDRFNEKLFF. In DNA form, the CDR3 reads TGTGCCAGCAGCGGAGACCGGTTCAATGAAAAACTGTTTTTT.

V and J are TRBV4-2 and TRBJ2-5, with 7 bases that match TRBD2. The CDR3 totals 16 residues. Germline V lookup: CDR1 LGHNA, CDR2 YNFKEQ. With V trimmed by 0 bases and J by 5 bases, 9 bases remained unmatched. In DNA form, the CDR3 reads TGTGCCAGCAGCCAAGACTGGCTAGCGGAGGGGGAGACCCAGTACTTC. Its translation is CASSQDWLAEGETQYF.

The chain links TRBV11-3 to TRBJ2-5, with D unclear. The CDR3 length is 14 residues. The germline gives CDR1 SGHNT, CDR2 YENEEA. The V gene lost 5 bases and the J gene lost 5 bases, with 15 bases spanning the gap. This CDR3 is CASSRRSNGETQYF. As DNA, the CDR3 is TGTGCCAGCAGCCGCCGATCGAACGGGGAGACCCAGTACTTC.

The chain combines TRBV7-9 with TRBJ1-2; D not resolved. Trimming took off 1 base at V and 2 bases at J, with 8 bases between the two ends. This CDR3 is built from 14 residues. Germline CDR1 reads SEHNR; CDR2 reads FQNEAQ (reference sequence). The CDR3, as DNA: TGTGCCAGCAGCTTAGGATCCACCAACTATGGCTACACCTTC. This sequence encodes CASSLGSTNYGYTF.

With regard to this clone: The likely explanation is a read error, given a far larger clone one base away. J is TRBJ2-5 and V is TRBV30; D unclear. Germline CDR1 is GTSNPN and CDR2 is SVGIG (reference sequence). The CDR3 sequence is 15 residues long. V was shortened by 7 bases and J by 11 bases, with 29 bases between the two germline ends. CDR3: CALALDQIVAYGQYF. The CDR3 DNA is TGTGCCTTAGCCTTGGACCAGATAGTGGCCTACGGGCAGTACTTC.